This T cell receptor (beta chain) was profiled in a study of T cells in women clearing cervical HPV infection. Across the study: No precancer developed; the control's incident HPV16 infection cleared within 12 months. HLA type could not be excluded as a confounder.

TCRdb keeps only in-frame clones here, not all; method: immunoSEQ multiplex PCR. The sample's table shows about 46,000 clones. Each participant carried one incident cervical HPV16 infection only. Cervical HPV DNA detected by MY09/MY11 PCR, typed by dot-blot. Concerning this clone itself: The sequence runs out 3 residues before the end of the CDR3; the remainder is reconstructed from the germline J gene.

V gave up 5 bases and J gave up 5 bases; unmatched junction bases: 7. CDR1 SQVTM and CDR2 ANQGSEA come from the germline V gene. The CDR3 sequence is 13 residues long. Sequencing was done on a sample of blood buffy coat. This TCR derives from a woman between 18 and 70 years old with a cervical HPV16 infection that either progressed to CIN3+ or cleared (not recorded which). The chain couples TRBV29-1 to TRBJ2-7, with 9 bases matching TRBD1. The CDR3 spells CSVLQGAFNEQYF. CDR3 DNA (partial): TGCAGCGTTTTACAGGGGGCTTTCAACGAG.